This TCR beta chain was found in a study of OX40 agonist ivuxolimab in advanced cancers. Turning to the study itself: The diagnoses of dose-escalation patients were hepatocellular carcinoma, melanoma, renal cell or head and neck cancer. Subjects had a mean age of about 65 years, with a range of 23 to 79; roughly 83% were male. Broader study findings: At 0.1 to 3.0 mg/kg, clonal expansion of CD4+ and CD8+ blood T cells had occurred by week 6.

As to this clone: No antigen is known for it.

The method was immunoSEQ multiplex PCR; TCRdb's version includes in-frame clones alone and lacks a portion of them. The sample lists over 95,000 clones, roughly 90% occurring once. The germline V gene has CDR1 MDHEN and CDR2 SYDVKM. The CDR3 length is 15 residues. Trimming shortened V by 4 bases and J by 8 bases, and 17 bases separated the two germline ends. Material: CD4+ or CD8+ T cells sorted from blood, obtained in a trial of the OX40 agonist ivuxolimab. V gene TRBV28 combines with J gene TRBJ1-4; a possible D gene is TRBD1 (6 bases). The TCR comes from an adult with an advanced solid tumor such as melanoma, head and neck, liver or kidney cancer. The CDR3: CASSSGGAGWEKLFF. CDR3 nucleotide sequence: TGTGCCAGCAGTTCTGGGGGCGCGGGTTGGGAAAAACTGTTTTTT.